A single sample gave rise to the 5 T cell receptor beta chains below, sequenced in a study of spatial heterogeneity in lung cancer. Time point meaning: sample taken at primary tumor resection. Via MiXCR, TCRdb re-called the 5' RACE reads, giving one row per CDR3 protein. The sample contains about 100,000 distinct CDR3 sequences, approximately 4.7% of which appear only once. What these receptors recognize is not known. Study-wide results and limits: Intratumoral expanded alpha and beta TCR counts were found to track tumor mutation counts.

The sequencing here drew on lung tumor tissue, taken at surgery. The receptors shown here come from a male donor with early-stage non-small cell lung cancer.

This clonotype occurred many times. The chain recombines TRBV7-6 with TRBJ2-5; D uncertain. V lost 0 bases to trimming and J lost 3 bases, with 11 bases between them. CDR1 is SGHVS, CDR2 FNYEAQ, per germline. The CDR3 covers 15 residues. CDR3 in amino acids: CASSLAVPIEETQYF. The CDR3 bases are TGTGCCAGCAGCTTAGCAGTCCCTATTGAAGAGACCCAGTACTTC. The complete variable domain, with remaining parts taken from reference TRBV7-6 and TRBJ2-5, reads GAGVSQSPRYKVTKRGQDVALRCDPISGHVSLYWYRQALGQGPEFLTYFNYEAQQDKSGLPNDRFSAERPEGSISTLTIQRTEQRDSAMYRCASSLAVPIEETQYFGPGTRLLVL.

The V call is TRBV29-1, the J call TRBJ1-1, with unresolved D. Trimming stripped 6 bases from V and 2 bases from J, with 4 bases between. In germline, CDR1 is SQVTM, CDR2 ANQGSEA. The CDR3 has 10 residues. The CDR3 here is CSVINTEAFF. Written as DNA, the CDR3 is TGCAGCGTCATCAACACTGAAGCTTTCTTT.

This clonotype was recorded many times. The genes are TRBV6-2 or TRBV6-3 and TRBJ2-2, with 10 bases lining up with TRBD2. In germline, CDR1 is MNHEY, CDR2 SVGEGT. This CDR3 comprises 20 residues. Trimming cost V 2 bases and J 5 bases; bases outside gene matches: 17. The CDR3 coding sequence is TGTGCCAGCAGTTACCTCCTAGCGGGAGTTATTTCAGTGGGTACCGGGGAGCTGTTTTTT. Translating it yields CASSYLLAGVISVGTGELFF.

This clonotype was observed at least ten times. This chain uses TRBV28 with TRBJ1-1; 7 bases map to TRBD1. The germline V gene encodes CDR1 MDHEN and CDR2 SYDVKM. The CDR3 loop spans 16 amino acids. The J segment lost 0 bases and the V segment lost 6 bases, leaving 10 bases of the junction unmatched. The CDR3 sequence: CASRTTGERLNTEAFF. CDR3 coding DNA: TGTGCCAGCAGGACAACAGGGGAACGGTTGAACACTGAAGCTTTCTTT.

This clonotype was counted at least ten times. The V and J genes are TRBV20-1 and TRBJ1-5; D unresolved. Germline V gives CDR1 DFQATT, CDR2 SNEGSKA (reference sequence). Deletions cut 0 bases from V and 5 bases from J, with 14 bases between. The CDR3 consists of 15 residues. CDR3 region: CSARDPRRADQPQHF. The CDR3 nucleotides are TGCAGTGCTAGAGACCCGAGGAGGGCCGATCAGCCCCAGCATTTT.